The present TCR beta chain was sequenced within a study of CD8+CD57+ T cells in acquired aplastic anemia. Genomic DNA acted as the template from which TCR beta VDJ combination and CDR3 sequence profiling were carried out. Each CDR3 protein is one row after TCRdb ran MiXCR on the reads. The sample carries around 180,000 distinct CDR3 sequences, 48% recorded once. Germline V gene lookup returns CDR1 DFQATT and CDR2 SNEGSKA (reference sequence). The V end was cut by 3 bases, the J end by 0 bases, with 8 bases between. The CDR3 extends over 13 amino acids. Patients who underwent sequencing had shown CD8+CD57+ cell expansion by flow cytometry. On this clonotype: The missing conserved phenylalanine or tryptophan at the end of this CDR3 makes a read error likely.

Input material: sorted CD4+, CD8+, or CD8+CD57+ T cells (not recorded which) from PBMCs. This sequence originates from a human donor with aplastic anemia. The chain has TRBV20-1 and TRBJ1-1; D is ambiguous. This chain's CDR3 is CSASGIVNTEAFS. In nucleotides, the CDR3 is TGCAGTGCTAGTGGCATAGTGAACACTGAAGCTTTCTCT.